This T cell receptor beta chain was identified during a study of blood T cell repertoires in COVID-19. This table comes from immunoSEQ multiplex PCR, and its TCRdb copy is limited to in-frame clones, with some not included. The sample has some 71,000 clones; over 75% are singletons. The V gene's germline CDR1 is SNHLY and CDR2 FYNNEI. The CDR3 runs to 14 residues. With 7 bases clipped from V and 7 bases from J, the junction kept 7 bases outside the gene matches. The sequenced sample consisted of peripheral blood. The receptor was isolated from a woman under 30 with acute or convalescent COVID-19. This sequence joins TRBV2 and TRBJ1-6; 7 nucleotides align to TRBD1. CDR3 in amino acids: CASTRDRRNSPLHF. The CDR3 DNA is TGTGCCAGCACACGGGACAGACGCAATTCACCCCTCCACTTT.